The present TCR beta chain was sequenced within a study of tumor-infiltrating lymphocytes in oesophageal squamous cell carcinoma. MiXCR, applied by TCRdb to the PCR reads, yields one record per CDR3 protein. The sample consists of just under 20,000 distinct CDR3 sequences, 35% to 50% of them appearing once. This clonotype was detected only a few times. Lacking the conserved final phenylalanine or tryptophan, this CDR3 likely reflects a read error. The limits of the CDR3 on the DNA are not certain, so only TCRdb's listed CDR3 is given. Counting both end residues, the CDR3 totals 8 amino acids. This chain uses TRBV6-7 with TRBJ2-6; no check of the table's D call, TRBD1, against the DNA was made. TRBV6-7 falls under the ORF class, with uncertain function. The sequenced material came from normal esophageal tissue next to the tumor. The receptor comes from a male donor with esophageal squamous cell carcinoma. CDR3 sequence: CASSQRRT.